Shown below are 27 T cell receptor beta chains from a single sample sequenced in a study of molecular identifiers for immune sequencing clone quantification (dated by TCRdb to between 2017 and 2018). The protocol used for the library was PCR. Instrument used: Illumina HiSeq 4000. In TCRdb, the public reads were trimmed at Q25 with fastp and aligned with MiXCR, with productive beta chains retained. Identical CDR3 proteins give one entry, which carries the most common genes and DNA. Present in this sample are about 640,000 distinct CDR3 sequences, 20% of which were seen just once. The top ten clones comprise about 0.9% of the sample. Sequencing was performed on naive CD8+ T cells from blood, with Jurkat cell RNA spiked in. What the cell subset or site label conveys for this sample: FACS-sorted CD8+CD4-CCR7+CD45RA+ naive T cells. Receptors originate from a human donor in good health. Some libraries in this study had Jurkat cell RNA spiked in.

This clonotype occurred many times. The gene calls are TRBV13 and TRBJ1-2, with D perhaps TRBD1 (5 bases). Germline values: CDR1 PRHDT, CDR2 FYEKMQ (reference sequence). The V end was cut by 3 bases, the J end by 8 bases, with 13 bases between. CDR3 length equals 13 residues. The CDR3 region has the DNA TGTGCCAGCAGCTTTCAGGGTCTTAAGGGCTACACCTTC. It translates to CASSFQGLKGYTF.

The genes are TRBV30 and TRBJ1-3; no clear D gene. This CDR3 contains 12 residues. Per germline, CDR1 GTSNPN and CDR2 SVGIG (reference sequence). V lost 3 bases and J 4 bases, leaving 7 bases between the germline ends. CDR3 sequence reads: CAWSFVGNTIYF. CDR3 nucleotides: TGTGCCTGGAGCTTCGTGGGAAACACCATATATTTT.

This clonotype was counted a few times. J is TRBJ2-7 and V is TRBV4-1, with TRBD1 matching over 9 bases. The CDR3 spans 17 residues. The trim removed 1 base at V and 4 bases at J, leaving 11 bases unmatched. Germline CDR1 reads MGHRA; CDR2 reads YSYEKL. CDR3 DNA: TGCGCCAGCAGCCAAGCAGGGTTACCCGGGACAGGGTACGAGCAGTACTTC. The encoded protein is CASSQAGLPGTGYEQYF.

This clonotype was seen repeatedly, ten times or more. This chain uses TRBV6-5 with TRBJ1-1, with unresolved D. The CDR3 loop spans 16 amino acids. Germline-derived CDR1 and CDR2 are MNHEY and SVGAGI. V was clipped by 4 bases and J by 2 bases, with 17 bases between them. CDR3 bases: TGTGCCAGCAGTTCGCTTGGGGTGAGCCGAAACACTGAAGCTTTCTTT. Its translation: CASSSLGVSRNTEAFF.

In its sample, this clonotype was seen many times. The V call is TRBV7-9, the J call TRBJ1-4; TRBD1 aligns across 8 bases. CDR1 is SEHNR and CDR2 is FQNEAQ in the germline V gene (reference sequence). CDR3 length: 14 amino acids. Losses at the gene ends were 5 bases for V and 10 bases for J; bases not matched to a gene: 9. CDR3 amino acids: CASSLTGADGKLFF. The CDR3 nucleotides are TGTGCCAGCAGCCTGACAGGGGCTGATGGAAAACTGTTTTTT.

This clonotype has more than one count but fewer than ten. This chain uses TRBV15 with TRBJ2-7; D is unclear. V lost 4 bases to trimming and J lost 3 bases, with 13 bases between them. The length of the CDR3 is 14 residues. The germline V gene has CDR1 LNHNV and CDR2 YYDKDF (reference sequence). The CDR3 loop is CATSMSTEYYEQYF. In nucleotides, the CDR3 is TGTGCCACCAGCATGTCAACGGAATACTACGAGCAGTACTTC.

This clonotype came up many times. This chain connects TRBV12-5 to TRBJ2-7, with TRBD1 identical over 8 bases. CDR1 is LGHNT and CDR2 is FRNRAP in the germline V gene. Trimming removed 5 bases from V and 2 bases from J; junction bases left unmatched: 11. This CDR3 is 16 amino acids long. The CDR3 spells CASGPNPTGVAYEQYF. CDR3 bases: TGTGCTAGTGGTCCCAACCCGACAGGGGTTGCCTACGAGCAGTACTTC.

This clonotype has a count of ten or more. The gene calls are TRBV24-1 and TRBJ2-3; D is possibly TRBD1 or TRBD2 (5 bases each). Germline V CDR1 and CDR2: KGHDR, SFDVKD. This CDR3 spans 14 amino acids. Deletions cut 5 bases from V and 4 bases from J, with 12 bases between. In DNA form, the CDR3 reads TGTGCCACCAGTGTGGGGGTAATGGCAGATACGCAGTATTTT. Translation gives CATSVGVMADTQYF.

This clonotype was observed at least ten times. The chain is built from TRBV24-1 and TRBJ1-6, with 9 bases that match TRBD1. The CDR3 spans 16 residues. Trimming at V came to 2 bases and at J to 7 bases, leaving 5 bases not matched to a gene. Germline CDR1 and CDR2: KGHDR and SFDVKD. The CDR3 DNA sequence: TGTGCCACCAGTGATTCAAGGACAGGGGAAAATTCACCCCTCCACTTT. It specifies CATSDSRTGENSPLHF.

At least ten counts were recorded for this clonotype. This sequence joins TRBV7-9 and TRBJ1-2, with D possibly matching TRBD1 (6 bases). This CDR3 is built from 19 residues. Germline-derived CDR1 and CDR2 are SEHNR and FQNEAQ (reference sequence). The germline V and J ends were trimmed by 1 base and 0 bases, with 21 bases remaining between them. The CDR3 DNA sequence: TGTGCCAGCAGCTTAGAATTCTTCGACAGGAGACTTACTAACTATGGCTACACCTTC. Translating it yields CASSLEFFDRRLTNYGYTF.

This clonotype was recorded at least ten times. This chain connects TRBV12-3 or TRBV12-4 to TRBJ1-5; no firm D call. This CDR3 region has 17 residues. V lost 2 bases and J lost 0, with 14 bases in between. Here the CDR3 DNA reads TGTGCCAGCAGTTTATCCGGAGACGTTCTTAGCAATCAGCCCCAGCATTTT. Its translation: CASSLSGDVLSNQPQHF.

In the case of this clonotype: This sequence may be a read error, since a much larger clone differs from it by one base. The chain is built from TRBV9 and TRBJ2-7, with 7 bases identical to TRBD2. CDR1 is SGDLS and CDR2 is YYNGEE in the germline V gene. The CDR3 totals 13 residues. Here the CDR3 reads CVSGTASGYEQYF. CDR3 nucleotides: TGTGTCAGCGGGACCGCCTCAGGCTACGAGCAGTACTTC.

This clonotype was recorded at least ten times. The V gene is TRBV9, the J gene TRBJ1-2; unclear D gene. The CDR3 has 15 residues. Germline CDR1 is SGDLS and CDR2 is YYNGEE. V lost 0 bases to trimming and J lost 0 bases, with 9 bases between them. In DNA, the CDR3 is TGTGCCAGCAGCGTAGATCCGGAAGCTAACTATGGCTACACCTTC. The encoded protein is CASSVDPEANYGYTF.

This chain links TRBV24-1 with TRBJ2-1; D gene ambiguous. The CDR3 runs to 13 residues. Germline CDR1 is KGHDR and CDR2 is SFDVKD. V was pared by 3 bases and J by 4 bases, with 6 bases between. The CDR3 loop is CATSDMSYNEQFF. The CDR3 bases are TGTGCCACCAGTGATATGTCATACAATGAGCAGTTCTTC.

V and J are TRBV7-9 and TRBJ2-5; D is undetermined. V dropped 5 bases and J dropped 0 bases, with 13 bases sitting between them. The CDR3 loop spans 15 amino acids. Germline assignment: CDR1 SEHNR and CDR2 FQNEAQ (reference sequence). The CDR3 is CASSLWELDQETQYF. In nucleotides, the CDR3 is TGTGCCAGCAGCCTCTGGGAACTGGACCAAGAGACCCAGTACTTC.

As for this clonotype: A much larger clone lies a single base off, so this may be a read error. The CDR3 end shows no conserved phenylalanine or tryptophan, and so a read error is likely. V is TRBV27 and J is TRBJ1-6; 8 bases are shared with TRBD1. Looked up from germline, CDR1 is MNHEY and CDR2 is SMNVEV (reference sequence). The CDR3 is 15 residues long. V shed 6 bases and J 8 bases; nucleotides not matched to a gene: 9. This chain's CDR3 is CASRLTGTGYSPLHL. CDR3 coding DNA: TGTGCCAGCAGGCTAACCGGGACAGGCTATTCACCCCTCCACCTT.

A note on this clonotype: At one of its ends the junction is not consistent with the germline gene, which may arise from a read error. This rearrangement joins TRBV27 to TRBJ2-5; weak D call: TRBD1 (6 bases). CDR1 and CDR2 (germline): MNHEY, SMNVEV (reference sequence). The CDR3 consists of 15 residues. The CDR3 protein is CASSTGSGVQEAQYF. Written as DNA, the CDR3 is TGTGCCAGCAGTACAGGGAGTGGGGTTCAAGAGGCCCAGTACTTC.

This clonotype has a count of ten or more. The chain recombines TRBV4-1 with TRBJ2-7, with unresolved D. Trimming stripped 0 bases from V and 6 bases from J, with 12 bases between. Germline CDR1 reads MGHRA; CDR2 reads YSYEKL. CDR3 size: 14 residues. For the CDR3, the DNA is TGCGCCAGCAGCCAAGATAGAGATGTCCGCGAGCAGTACTTC. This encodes CASSQDRDVREQYF.

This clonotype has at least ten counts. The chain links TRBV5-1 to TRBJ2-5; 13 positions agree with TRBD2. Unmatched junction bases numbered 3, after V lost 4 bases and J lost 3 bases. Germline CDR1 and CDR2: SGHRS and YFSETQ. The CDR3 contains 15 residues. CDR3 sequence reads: CASSTGLAGEETQYF. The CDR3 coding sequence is TGCGCCAGCAGCACCGGACTAGCGGGGGAAGAGACCCAGTACTTC.

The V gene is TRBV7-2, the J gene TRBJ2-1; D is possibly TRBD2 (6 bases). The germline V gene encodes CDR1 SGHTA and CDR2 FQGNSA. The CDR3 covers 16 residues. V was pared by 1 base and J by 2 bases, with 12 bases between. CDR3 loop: CASSLGDGRAYNEQFF. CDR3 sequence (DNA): TGTGCCAGCAGCTTAGGAGACGGGAGAGCCTACAATGAGCAGTTCTTC.

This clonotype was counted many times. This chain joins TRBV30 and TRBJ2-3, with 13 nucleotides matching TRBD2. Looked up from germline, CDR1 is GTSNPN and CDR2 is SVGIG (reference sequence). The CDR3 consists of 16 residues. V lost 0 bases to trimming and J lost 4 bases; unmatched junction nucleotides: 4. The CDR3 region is CAWSVLAGGPADTQYF. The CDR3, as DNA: TGTGCCTGGAGTGTACTAGCGGGAGGGCCGGCAGATACGCAGTATTTT.

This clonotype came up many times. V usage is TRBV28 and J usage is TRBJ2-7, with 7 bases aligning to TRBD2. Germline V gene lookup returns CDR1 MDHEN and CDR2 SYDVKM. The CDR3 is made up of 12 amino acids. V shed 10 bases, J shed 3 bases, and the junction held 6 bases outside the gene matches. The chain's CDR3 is CATKRTSYEQYF. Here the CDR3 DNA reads TGTGCCACTAAACGGACTAGCTACGAGCAGTACTTC.

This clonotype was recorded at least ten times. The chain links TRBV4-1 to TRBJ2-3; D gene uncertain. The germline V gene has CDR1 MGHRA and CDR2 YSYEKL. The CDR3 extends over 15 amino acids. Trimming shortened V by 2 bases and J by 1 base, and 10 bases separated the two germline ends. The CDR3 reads CASSQSGSGTDTQYF. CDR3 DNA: TGCGCCAGCAGCCAATCAGGTTCTGGCACAGATACGCAGTATTTT.

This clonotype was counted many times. The CDR3 DNA reads as TGTGCCTGGAGAACAGTTTACGAGCAGTACTTC. This translates into CAWRTVYEQYF. The V call is TRBV30, the J call TRBJ2-7; D not resolved. Germline assignment: CDR1 GTSNPN and CDR2 SVGIG (reference sequence). The CDR3 loop spans 11 amino acids. Deletions cut 3 bases from V and 4 bases from J, with 7 bases between.

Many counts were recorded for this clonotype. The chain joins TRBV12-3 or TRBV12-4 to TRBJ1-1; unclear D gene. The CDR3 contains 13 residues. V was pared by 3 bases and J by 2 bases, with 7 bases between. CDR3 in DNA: TGTGCCAGCAGTTTTGCGGGTAACACTGAAGCTTTCTTT. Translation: CASSFAGNTEAFF.

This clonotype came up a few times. This CDR3 is CSVGRRAGTYNEQFF. CDR3 nucleotide sequence: TGCAGCGTTGGACGGCGGGCGGGAACGTACAATGAGCAGTTCTTC. The chain recombines TRBV29-1 with TRBJ2-1; a weak D match, TRBD2 (6 bases). Germline CDR1 reads SQVTM; CDR2 reads ANQGSEA. The CDR3 extends over 15 amino acids. Trimming pared 4 bases from V and 4 bases from J, leaving 17 bases between.

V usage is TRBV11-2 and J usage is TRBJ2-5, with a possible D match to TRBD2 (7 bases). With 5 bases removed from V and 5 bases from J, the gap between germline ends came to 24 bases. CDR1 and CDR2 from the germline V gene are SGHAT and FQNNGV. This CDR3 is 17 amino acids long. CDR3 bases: TGTGCCAGCAGCACCCGCCTAGGGGGGGGGCTGGGGGAGACCCAGTACTTC. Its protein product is CASSTRLGGGLGETQYF.